Listed below are T cell receptor beta chains from one sample, sequenced in a study of CD8+CD57+ T cells in acquired aplastic anemia. TCRdb redid the calling of the reads with MiXCR, one entry per CDR3 protein. The sample has around 250,000 distinct CDR3 sequences; 70% to 85% are singletons. Sample: sorted CD4+, CD8+, or CD8+CD57+ T cells (not recorded which) from PBMCs. These receptors were obtained from a human donor with aplastic anemia. The CDR3 runs from the conserved cysteine through the conserved F or W. D genes are given only for firm matches. Size is omitted from some rows. Given values are once, few, many or a class for expanded clones.

d_gene,v_gene,abundance,j_gene,CDR3nt,CDR3aa
NA,TRBV7-9,NA,TRBJ2-2,TGTGCCAGCAGCTTAGTACCCGGGGATCCGCTGTTTTTT,CASSLVPGDPLFF
NA,TRBV19,NA,TRBJ1-6,TGTGCCAGTAGGAGGGGAGAATTACCCCTCCACTTT,CASRRGELPLHF
NA,TRBV2,NA,TRBJ1-2,TGTGCCAGCAGCTATGGGCCCGGGACCCACGATAGCTACACCTTC,CASSYGPGTHDSYTF
NA,TRBV9,NA,TRBJ2-1,TGTGCCAGCAGCGCATTAGGACGGATCTCCGATAATGAGCAGTTCTTC,CASSALGRISDNEQFF
NA,TRBV7-8,once,TRBJ1-2,TGTGCCAGCAGCTTCACCGGGAGACCCGATACGCTGTACTACACCTTC,CASSFTGRPDTLYYTF
TRBD1,TRBV20-1,NA,TRBJ2-7,TGCAGTGCTCCCGATGGGACAGGGGGCAGCTCCTACGAGCAGTACTTC,CSAPDGTGGSSYEQYF
NA,TRBV7-8,NA,TRBJ2-3,NA,CASSFAGGAETYF
TRBD1,TRBV20-1,NA,TRBJ2-7,TGCAGTGCCGAAACAGGGGGAAGCTACGAGCAGTACTTC,CSAETGGSYEQYF
TRBD2,TRBV20-1,once,TRBJ2-2,TGCAGTGCTACCGGGACTAGCGGGAGAAAAGACGGGGAGCTGTTTTTT,CSATGTSGRKDGELFF
NA,TRBV5-1,NA,TRBJ1-1,TGCGCCAGCAGCTTGGCTGCAGAAAGGCACACTGAAGCTTTCTTT,CASSLAAERHTEAFF
TRBD2,TRBV9,NA,TRBJ2-3,TGTGCCAGCAGCTTAGGGGCGGGAGCTGATGAGCAGTTTTTT,CASSLGAGADEQFF
NA,TRBV19,NA,TRBJ2-2,TGTGCCACCAGTGACCCGGACCAGACCTCCGGGGAGCTGTTCTTT,CATSDPDQTSGELFF
NA,TRBV2,NA,TRBJ1-3,TGTGCCAGCGGGGACGGCTCTGGAAACACGCTGTATTTT,CASGDGSGNTLYF
NA,TRBV9,NA,TRBJ1-5,TGTGCCAGCAGCTTAGGCGGAGGATACTACGAGCATTTT,CASSLGGGYYEHF
NA,TRBV7-2,NA,TRBJ1-1,TGTGCCAGCAGCGTAGAGGACTATCCCCTTGTGAAGTCTGAAGCTTTCTTT,CASSVEDYPLVKSEAFF
NA,TRBV28,NA,TRBJ1-1,TGTGCCAGCAGTGAATCTCCGGACACTGAAGCTTTCTTT,CASSESPDTEAFF
NA,TRBV5-8,NA,TRBJ2-1,TGTGCCAGCAGCTTTACTAGCATCCATGAGCAGTTCTTC,CASSFTSIHEQFF
TRBD2,TRBV9,NA,TRBJ2-1,TGTGCCAGCAGCTTCGAGACTAGCGGAGTAGATGAGCAGCAGTTCTTC,CASSFETSGVDEQQFF
NA,TRBV5-1,NA,TRBJ2-2,TGCGCCAGCAGCCTACGGCAGGACGGCGCGAACACCGGGGAGCTGTTTTTT,CASSLRQDGANTGELFF
TRBD2,TRBV2,NA,TRBJ2-3,TGTGCCAGCAGAGAGCGGGGGGGCTTTGATACGCAGTATTTT,CASRERGGFDTQYF
NA,TRBV7-9,NA,TRBJ1-1,TGTGCCAGCAGTCTTAACAGAAGGGGGGGGAACACTGAAGCTTTCTTT,CASSLNRRGGNTEAFF
TRBD2,TRBV7-3,many,TRBJ2-1,TGTGCCAGCAGTCTAGCGGGGGGATCTTCTGAGCAGTTCTTC,CASSLAGGSSEQFF
NA,TRBV15,NA,TRBJ1-5,TGTGCCACCAGCAGAGATCACTTTCAAGGCCACAATAGCAATCAGCCCCAGCATTTT,CATSRDHFQGHNSNQPQHF
NA,TRBV7-9,NA,TRBJ2-5,TGTGCCAGCAGCTTTGAAAAAAGGGGGGGGAGCGATGAGTTC,CASSFEKRGGSDEF
TRBD2,TRBV7-9,NA,TRBJ2-3,TGTGCCAGCAGCTCAGCGGGAGGGCCCCAGTCGTTGTATTTT,CASSSAGGPQSLYF
NA,TRBV2,NA,TRBJ1-1,TGTGCCAGCGGGGCCGGGGGCACAGGTACGCCGTTCTTT,CASGAGGTGTPFF